The 29 T cell receptor beta chains reported below all come from one sample, sequenced in a study of T cell changes during pregnancy in multiple sclerosis. Assay: immunoSEQ multiplex PCR; the TCRdb copy retains only in-frame clones and omits some. The sample includes tens of thousands of clones, 88% of them seen just once. Sequences were derived from peripheral blood, sampled in the first trimester of pregnancy. These receptors originate from a female donor with multiple sclerosis, enrolled in a pregnancy study.

The chain has TRBV2 and TRBJ1-4; D is ambiguous. The V end lost 6 bases, the J end lost 0 bases, and 8 bases lay between the germline ends. This CDR3 is built from 14 residues. Germline V CDR1 and CDR2: SNHLY, FYNNEI. CDR3 sequence: CASRRVATNEKLFF. CDR3 sequence (DNA): TGTGCCAGCAGGAGGGTCGCAACTAATGAAAAACTGTTTTTT.

DNA for the CDR3: TGTGCCAGCAGCTTAGTTTCCCGTGAAGCTTTCTTT. It is translated as CASSLVSREAFF. The J gene is TRBJ1-1, the V gene TRBV7-2; D not certain. The CDR3 is made up of 12 amino acids. The V gene's germline CDR1 is SGHTA and CDR2 FQGNSA. V was shortened by 1 base and J by 7 bases, with 7 bases between the two germline ends.

The chain employs TRBV5-6 and TRBJ2-3, with 9 bases identical to TRBD2. Germline assignment: CDR1 SGHDT and CDR2 YYEEEE. The CDR3 extends over 15 amino acids. The V segment lost 0 bases and the J segment 4 bases; nucleotides outside the gene matches: 3. The CDR3 DNA sequence: TGTGCCAGCAGCTTGGGGGGGACTAGCTCAGATACGCAGTATTTT. Residues: CASSLGGTSSDTQYF.

The rearrangement uses TRBV5-1 and TRBJ1-2; a possible D gene is TRBD1 (5 bases). The CDR3 spans 16 residues. V lost 0 bases and J 0 bases, leaving 12 bases between the germline ends. Germline V gene data show CDR1 as SGHRS and CDR2 as YFSETQ. CDR3 DNA sequence: TGCGCCAGCAGCTTGGAAGGAGGGGAATCTAACTATGGCTACACCTTC. This translates into CASSLEGGESNYGYTF.

The V and J genes are TRBV29-1 and TRBJ1-1; 8 bases match TRBD1. The J segment lost 7 bases and the V segment lost 1 base, leaving 5 bases of the junction unmatched. Looked up from germline, CDR1 is SQVTM and CDR2 is ANQGSEA. The CDR3 sequence is 13 residues long. This CDR3 reads CSVEVQGVIEAFF. In DNA, the CDR3 is TGCAGCGTTGAAGTACAGGGGGTGATTGAAGCTTTCTTT.

V is TRBV11-2 and J is TRBJ2-7; 13 bases match TRBD2. The germline V gene has CDR1 SGHAT and CDR2 FQNNGV. V was pared by 1 base and J by 3 bases, with 0 bases of the junction left unmatched. The CDR3 length is 15 residues. The CDR3: CASSLGTSGSYEQYF. CDR3 nucleotides: TGTGCCAGCAGCTTAGGGACTAGCGGGAGCTACGAGCAGTACTTC.

The gene calls are TRBV14 and TRBJ2-7; 7 bases match TRBD2. The ends lost 4 bases at V and 8 bases at J; junction bases unmatched: 11. The CDR3 is 14 amino acids. CDR1 and CDR2 (germline): SGHDN, FVKESK. CDR3 sequence (DNA): TGTGCCAGCAGCCTGGGGGGGGTGTCCGCCAAGCAGTACTTC. Translation: CASSLGGVSAKQYF.

Of note for this clone: Mismatch with germline at one junction end may stem from a read error. The chain uses TRBV7-2 and TRBJ1-4, with 9 positions matching TRBD1. Looked up from germline, CDR1 is SGHTA and CDR2 is FQGNSA. This CDR3 has 16 amino acids. The CDR3 sequence: CASSLGAGTGFWPTDF. CDR3 sequence (DNA): TGTGCCAGCAGCTTAGGTGCCGGGACAGGGTTTTGGCCGACGGATTTT.

The chain combines TRBV5-1 with TRBJ1-1; 7 bases agree with TRBD1. CDR3 length equals 19 residues. Germline trimming cut 0 bases from V and 0 bases from J; bases unmatched to any gene: 14. From germline, CDR1 is SGHRS and CDR2 YFSETQ. The CDR3 reads CASSLVVVGGAHMNTEAFF. CDR3 nucleotides: TGCGCCAGCAGCTTGGTCGTGGTAGGGGGCGCGCACATGAACACTGAAGCTTTCTTT.

The chain employs TRBV7-2 and TRBJ1-2; the D gene is possibly TRBD1 (5 bases). The CDR3 contains 14 residues. Trimming pared 2 bases from V and 3 bases from J, leaving 10 bases between. CDR1 is SGHTA and CDR2 is FQGNSA in the germline V gene. The CDR3 nucleotides read TGTGCCAGCAGCTTACAGGGATCAGACTATGGCTACACCTTC. Its translation is CASSLQGSDYGYTF.

The V call is TRBV23-1, the J call TRBJ1-1; TRBD1 aligns across 8 bases. TRBV23-1 is filed as an ORF, its function uncertain. V gave up 2 bases and J gave up 0 bases; unmatched junction bases: 14. CDR3 size: 19 residues. CDR3 nucleotides: TGCGCCAGCAGTCAAATAGACAGGGGAGTACGACCCATGAACACTGAAGCTTTCTTT. Translation gives CASSQIDRGVRPMNTEAFF.

J is TRBJ2-1 and V is TRBV7-9, with a possible D match to TRBD2 (6 bases). The germline CDR1 and CDR2 sequences are SEHNR and FQNEAQ (reference sequence). Deletions cut 2 bases from V and 5 bases from J, with 22 bases between. The CDR3 length is 18 residues. The CDR3 bases are TGTGCCAGCAGCTTATCGGGAGTCGTAGCGGCTTATAACAATGAGCAGTTCTTC. Protein sequence: CASSLSGVVAAYNNEQFF.

The gene calls are TRBV5-5 and TRBJ2-1, with a tentative D call TRBD2 (5 bases). The V end was cut by 0 bases, the J end by 2 bases, with 18 bases between. Per the germline V gene, CDR1 is SGHKS and CDR2 is YYEKEE (reference sequence). The CDR3 is 18 residues long. The CDR3 sequence is CASSLGLLSGPAYNEQFF. In DNA, the CDR3 is TGTGCCAGCAGCTTGGGACTCTTAAGCGGCCCCGCCTACAATGAGCAGTTCTTC.

The chain uses TRBV29-1 and TRBJ2-5; 8 bases map to TRBD2. The CDR3 is made up of 12 amino acids. Germline V CDR1 and CDR2: SQVTM, ANQGSEA. Trimming at V came to 5 bases and at J to 4 bases, leaving 3 bases not matched to a gene. CDR3 bases: TGCAGCGTTCCCGGGACTAGAGAGACCCAGTACTTC. This sequence encodes CSVPGTRETQYF.

This rearrangement joins TRBV6-5 to TRBJ2-7; 11 bases map to TRBD1. The length of the CDR3 is 14 residues. The V gene's germline CDR1 is MNHEY and CDR2 SVGAGI. V shed 6 bases, J shed 4 bases, and the junction held 5 bases outside the gene matches. The CDR3 protein is CASSLRDRGYEQYF. The DNA for the CDR3 is TGTGCCAGCAGCCTCCGGGACAGGGGGTACGAGCAGTACTTC.

The chain couples TRBV5-1 to TRBJ2-1; D remains unclear. This CDR3 is 14 amino acids long. CDR1 and CDR2 from the germline V gene are SGHRS and YFSETQ. The V end was cut by 5 bases, the J end by 0 bases, with 9 bases between. The CDR3, as DNA: TGCGCCAGCAGTCAGATAAGCTCCTACAATGAGCAGTTCTTC. This translates into CASSQISSYNEQFF.

The chain is built from TRBV5-1 and TRBJ1-5, with 10 positions matching TRBD1. V lost 2 bases to trimming and J lost 7 bases; unmatched junction nucleotides: 6. CDR3 size: 15 residues. Germline-derived CDR1 and CDR2 are SGHRS and YFSETQ. The DNA for the CDR3 is TGCGCCAGCAGCTTTCCGACAGGGGGCTTGCAGCCCCAGCATTTT. It is translated as CASSFPTGGLQPQHF. Full variable domain (outside the CDR3, taken from reference TRBV5-1 and TRBJ1-5): KAGVTQTPRYLIKTRGQQVTLSCSPISGHRSVSWYQQTPGQGLQFLFEYFSETQRNKGNFPGRFSGRQFSNSRSEMNVSTLELGDSALYLCASSFPTGGLQPQHFGDGTRLSIL.

V gene TRBV30 combines with J gene TRBJ1-5, with 7 bases fitting TRBD1. The germline gives CDR1 GTSNPN, CDR2 SVGIG (reference sequence). The CDR3 runs to 14 residues. V dropped 1 base and J dropped 10; count of bases not matched to a gene: 10. The CDR3 spells CAWSGRTGGLPQHF. Written as DNA, the CDR3 is TGTGCCTGGAGTGGGCGGACAGGTGGTTTACCCCAGCATTTT.

This chain connects TRBV27 to TRBJ1-1, with D unresolved. With 1 base removed from V and 2 bases from J, the gap between germline ends came to 8 bases. Germline assignment: CDR1 MNHEY and CDR2 SMNVEV (reference sequence). There are 14 residues in the CDR3. The CDR3 loop reads CASSLFRINTEAFF. In DNA, the CDR3 is TGTGCCAGCAGTTTATTCAGGATAAACACTGAAGCTTTCTTT.

V gene TRBV21-1 combines with J gene TRBJ2-2; the D call TRBD2 from the table was never checked on the DNA. TRBV21-1 is assigned pseudogene status. The CDR3 spans 18 residues. CDR3 in DNA: TGTGCCAGCAGCACCGGACTAGCGGGAAAATCCGGCACCGGGGAGCTGTTTTTT. Its translation is CASSTGLAGKSGTGELFF.

V and J are TRBV9 and TRBJ2-7; 8 positions match TRBD2. V shed 0 bases, J shed 4 bases, and the junction held 9 bases outside the gene matches. This CDR3 comprises 16 residues. Germline lookup yields CDR1 SGDLS and CDR2 YYNGEE. CDR3 sequence reads: CASSVGGSGTLYEQYF. As DNA, the CDR3 is TGTGCCAGCAGCGTAGGTGGTAGCGGGACTTTGTACGAGCAGTACTTC.

The V and J genes are TRBV6-6 and TRBJ2-3; D is perhaps TRBD2 (6 bases). Germline V gene sequence: CDR1 MNHNY, CDR2 SVGAGI (reference sequence). Trimming stripped 6 bases from V and 2 bases from J, with 12 bases between. The CDR3 spans 14 residues. The CDR3 DNA follows: TGTGCCAGCAGCCCTGTAGCGGACACAGATACGCAGTATTTT. Amino acids: CASSPVADTDTQYF.

This clone occurred a few times. This chain links TRBV14 with TRBJ1-5, with 7 bases matching TRBD1. CDR1 and CDR2 (germline): SGHDN, FVKESK. The CDR3 runs 13 residues. With 1 base clipped from V and 7 bases from J, the junction kept 1 base outside the gene matches. The CDR3 here is CASSQAGGQPQHF. CDR3 nucleotides: TGTGCCAGCAGCCAAGCAGGGGGACAGCCCCAGCATTTT.

For the CDR3, the DNA is TGCGCCAGCAGTGAGCGGGGAGGGCCACAGCCCCAGCATTTT. Its translation is CASSERGGPQPQHF. J is TRBJ1-5 and V is TRBV10-1; D is undetermined. Germline CDR1 WNHNN, CDR2 SYGVQD (reference sequence). Trimming removed 2 bases from V and 7 bases from J, with 12 bases in between. CDR3 length: 14 amino acids.

The count of this clone is one. The CDR3 DNA sequence: TGTGCCAGCAGATGGTCTGGGACTTACCTTAGCAATCAGCCCCAGCATTTT. It encodes CASRWSGTYLSNQPQHF. This chain uses TRBV27 with TRBJ1-5, with D possibly TRBD1 on 5 matching bases. Between the trimmed V and J ends, which lost 6 bases and 0 bases, there was a span of 18 bases. CDR1 MNHEY and CDR2 SMNVEV come from the germline V gene (reference sequence). This CDR3 comprises 17 residues.

V and J are TRBV5-1 and TRBJ1-2, with TRBD1 as a possible D gene (5 bases). Deletions cut 2 bases from V and 6 bases from J, with 14 bases between. Germline CDR1 is SGHRS and CDR2 is YFSETQ. The CDR3 is 14 amino acids. CDR3 amino acids: CASSLLSGDDGYTF. For the CDR3, the DNA is TGCGCCAGCAGCTTATTGTCGGGGGATGATGGCTACACCTTC.

The chain recombines TRBV19 with TRBJ2-1; D might be TRBD2 (6 bases). Trimming shortened V by 8 bases and J by 4 bases, and 15 bases separated the two germline ends. The CDR3 has 14 amino acids. CDR1 and CDR2 (germline): LNHDA, SQIVND (reference sequence). CDR3 nucleotide sequence: TGTGCCAGTGGTTTCGCTAGCGAGTACAATGAGCAGTTCTTC. Amino acid sequence: CASGFASEYNEQFF.

Details on this clone: The junction and the germline gene differ at one end; a read error may be behind it. This chain connects TRBV5-1 to TRBJ2-3, with 11 nucleotides matching TRBD2. This CDR3 has 15 amino acids. Germline V gives CDR1 SGHRS, CDR2 YFSETQ. The CDR3 spells CASSLTSGSTDTQYF. In DNA form, the CDR3 reads TGCGCCAGCAGCTTAACTAGCGGGAGCACCGATACGCAGTATTTT.

Only one count was recorded for this clone. This rearrangement joins TRBV7-6 to TRBJ2-5; possible D gene TRBD2, 6 bases. The CDR3 sequence is 15 residues long. Germline V lookup: CDR1 SGHVS, CDR2 FNYEAQ. The V gene lost 5 bases and the J gene lost 2 bases, with 15 bases spanning the gap. This chain's CDR3 is CASSLLSSAQETQYF. In DNA form, the CDR3 reads TGTGCCAGCAGCCTGCTTTCTAGCGCGCAAGAGACCCAGTACTTC.